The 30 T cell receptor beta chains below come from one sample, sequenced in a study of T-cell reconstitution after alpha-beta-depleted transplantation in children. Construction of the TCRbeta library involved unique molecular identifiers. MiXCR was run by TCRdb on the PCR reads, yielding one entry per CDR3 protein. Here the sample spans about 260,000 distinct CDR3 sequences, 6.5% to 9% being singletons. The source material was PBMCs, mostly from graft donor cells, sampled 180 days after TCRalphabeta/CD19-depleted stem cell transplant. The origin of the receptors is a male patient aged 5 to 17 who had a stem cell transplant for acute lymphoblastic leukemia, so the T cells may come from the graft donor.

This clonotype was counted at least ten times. The CDR3 region is CASSLFEGASTEAFF. In DNA form, the CDR3 reads TGTGCCAGCAGTTTATTTGAGGGGGCGTCCACTGAAGCTTTCTTT. The chain employs TRBV12-3 or TRBV12-4 and TRBJ1-1; TRBD1 matches 7 bases. The CDR3 loop spans 15 amino acids. Trimming cost V 2 bases and J 4 bases; bases outside gene matches: 7.

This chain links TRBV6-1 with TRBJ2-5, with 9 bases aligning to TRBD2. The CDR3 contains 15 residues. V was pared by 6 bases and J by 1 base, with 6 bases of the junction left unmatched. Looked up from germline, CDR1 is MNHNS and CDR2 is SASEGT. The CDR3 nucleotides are TGTGCCAGCAGGACGCCGACTAGCGGCCAAGAGACCCAGTACTTC. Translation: CASRTPTSGQETQYF.

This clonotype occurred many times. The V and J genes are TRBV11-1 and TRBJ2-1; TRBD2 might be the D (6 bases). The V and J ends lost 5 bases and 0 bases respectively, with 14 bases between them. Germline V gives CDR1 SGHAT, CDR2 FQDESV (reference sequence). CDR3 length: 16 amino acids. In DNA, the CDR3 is TGTGCCAGCAGCCGGGACTCCAGGAGCTCCTACAATGAGCAGTTCTTC. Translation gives CASSRDSRSSYNEQFF.

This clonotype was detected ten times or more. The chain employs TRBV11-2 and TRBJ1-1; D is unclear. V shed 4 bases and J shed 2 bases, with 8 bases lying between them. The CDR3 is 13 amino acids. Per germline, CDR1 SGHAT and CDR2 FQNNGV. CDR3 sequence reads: CASSSTPNTEAFF. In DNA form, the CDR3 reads TGTGCCAGCAGCTCGACACCTAACACTGAAGCTTTCTTT.

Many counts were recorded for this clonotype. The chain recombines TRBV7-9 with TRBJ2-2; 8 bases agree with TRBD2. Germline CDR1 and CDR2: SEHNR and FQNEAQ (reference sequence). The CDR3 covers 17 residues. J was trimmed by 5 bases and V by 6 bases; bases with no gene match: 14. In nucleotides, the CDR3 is TGTGCCAGCAGACCCCACCCGAGCGGGGGCGGGACCGGGGAGCTGTTTTTT. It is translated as CASRPHPSGGGTGELFF.

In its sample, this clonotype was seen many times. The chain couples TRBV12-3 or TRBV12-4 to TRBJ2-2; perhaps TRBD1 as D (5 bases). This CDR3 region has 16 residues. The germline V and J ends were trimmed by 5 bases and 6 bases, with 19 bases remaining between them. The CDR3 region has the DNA TGTGCCAGCAGTAATCGCTTGGGGCCAACGTCCGGGGAGCTGTTTTTT. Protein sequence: CASSNRLGPTSGELFF.

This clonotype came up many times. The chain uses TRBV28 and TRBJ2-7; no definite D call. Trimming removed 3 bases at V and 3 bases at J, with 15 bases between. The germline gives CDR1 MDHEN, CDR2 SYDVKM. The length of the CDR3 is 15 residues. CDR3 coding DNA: TGTGCCAGCAGTTTCGCCGGGCCCCGGAGCTACGAGCAGTACTTC. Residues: CASSFAGPRSYEQYF.

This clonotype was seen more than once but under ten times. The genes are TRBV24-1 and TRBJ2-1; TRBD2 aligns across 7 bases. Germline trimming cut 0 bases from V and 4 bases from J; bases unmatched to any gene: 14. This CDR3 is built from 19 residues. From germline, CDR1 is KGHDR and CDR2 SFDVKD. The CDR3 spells CATSDLDNLLADPYNEQFF. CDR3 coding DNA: TGTGCCACCAGTGATTTGGACAACCTCCTAGCGGACCCTTACAATGAGCAGTTCTTC.

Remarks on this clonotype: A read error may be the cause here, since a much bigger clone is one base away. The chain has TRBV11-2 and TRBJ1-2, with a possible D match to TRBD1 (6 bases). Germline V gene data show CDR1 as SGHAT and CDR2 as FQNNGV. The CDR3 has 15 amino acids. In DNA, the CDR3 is TGTGCCAGCAGGTTAGCGGATGGGGGGCCCCATGGCTACACCTTC. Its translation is CASRLADGGPHGYTF.

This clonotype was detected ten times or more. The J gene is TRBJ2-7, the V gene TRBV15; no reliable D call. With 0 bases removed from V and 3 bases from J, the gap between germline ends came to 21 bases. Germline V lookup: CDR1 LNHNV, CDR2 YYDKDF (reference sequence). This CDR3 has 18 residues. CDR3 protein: CATSRDIDRRWGLYEQYF. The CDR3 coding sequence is TGTGCCACCAGCAGAGACATTGATCGACGCTGGGGTCTCTACGAGCAGTACTTC.

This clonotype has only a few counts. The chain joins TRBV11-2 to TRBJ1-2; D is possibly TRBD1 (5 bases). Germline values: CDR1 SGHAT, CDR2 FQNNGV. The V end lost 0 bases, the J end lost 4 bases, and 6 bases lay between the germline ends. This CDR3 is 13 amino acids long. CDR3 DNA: TGTGCCAGCAGCTTAGATGGGGGCTATGGCTACACCTTC. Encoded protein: CASSLDGGYGYTF.

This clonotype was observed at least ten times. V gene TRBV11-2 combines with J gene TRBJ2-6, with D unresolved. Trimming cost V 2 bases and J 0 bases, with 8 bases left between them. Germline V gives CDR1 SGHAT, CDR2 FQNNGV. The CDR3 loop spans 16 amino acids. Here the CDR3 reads CASSLRLHSGANVLTF. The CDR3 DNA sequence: TGTGCCAGCAGCTTACGACTGCACTCTGGGGCCAACGTCCTGACTTTC.

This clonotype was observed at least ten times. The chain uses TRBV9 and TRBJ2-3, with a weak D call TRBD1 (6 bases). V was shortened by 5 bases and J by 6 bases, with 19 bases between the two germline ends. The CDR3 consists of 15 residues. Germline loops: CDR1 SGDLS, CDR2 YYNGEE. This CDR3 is CASSDSDRMRDTQYF. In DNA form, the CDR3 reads TGTGCCAGCAGTGATAGTGACAGGATGAGGGATACGCAGTATTTT.

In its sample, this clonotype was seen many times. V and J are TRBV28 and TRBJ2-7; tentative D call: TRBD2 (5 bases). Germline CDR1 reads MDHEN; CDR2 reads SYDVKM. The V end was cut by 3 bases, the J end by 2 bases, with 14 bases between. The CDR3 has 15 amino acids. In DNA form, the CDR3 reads TGTGCCAGCAGTTTGAGGAGGACTTCTACCTACGAGCAGTACTTC. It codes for CASSLRRTSTYEQYF.

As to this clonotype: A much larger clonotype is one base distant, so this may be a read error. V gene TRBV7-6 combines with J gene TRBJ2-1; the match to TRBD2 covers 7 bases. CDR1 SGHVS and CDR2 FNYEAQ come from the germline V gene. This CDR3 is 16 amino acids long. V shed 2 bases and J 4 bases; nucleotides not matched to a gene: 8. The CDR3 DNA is TGTGCCAGCAGCTTATACTGGGGGGAGGGTTACAATGAGCAGTTCTTC. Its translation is CASSLYWGEGYNEQFF.

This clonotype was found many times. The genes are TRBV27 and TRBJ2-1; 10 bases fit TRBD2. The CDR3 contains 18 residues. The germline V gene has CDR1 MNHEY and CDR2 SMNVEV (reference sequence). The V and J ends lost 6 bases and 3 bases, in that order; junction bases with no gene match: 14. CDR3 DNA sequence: TGTGCCAGCAGCTACTGGGCTAGCGGGAGAGGGGGCTACAATGAGCAGTTCTTC. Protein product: CASSYWASGRGGYNEQFF.

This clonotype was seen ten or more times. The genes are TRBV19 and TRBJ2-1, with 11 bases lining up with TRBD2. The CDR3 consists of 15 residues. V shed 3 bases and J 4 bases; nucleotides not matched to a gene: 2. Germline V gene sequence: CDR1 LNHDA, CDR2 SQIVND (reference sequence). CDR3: CASSMLAGGYNEQFF. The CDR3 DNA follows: TGTGCCAGTAGTATGTTAGCGGGGGGGTACAATGAGCAGTTCTTC.

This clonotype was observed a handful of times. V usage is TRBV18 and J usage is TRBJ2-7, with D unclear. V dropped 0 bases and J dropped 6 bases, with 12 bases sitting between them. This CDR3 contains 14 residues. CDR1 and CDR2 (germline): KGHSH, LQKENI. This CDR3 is CASSPPRQAAEQYF. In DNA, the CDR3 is TGTGCCAGCTCACCACCGAGGCAGGCGGCCGAGCAGTACTTC.

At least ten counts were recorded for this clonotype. CDR3 in DNA: TGTGCCACCAGCAGAGGGAATAGCCAAGAGACCCAGTACTTC. Its protein product is CATSRGNSQETQYF. This sequence joins TRBV15 and TRBJ2-5; D remains unclear. The V end lost 1 base, the J end lost 1 base, and 7 bases lay between the germline ends. The CDR3 consists of 14 residues. Germline lookup yields CDR1 LNHNV and CDR2 YYDKDF (reference sequence). The full variable domain, in which reference TRBV15 and TRBJ2-5 provide the parts outside the CDR3, is DAMVIQNPRYQVTQFGKPVTLSCSQTLNHNVMYWYQQKSSQAPKLLFHYYDKDFNNEADTPDNFQSRRPNTSFCFLDIRSPGLGDTAMYLCATSRGNSQETQYFGPGTRLLVL.

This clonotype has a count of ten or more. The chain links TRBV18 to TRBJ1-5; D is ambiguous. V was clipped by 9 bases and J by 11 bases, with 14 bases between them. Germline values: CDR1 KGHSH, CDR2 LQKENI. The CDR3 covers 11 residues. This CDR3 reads CARTGPEAQHF. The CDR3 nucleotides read TGTGCCAGGACGGGTCCGGAGGCCCAGCATTTT.

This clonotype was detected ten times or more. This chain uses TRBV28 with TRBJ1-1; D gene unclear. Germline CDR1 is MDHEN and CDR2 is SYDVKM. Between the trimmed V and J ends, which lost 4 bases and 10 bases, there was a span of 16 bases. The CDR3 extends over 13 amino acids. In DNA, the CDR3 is TGTGCCAGCAGTTCGATTGACCGTGTCGGAGCTTTCTTT. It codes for CASSSIDRVGAFF.

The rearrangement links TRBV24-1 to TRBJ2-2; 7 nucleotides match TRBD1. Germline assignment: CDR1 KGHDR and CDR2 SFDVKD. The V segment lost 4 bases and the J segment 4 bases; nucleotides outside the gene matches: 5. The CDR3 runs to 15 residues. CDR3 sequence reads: CATSDGTVPTGELFF. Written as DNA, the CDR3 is TGTGCCACCAGTGACGGGACAGTTCCCACCGGGGAGCTGTTTTTT.

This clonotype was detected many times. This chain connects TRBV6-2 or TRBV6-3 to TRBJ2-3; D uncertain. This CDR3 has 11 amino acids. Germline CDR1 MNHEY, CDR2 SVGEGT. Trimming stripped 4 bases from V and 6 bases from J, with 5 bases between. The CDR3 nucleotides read TGTGCCAGCAGTTTTCTCGATACGCAGTATTTT. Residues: CASSFLDTQYF.

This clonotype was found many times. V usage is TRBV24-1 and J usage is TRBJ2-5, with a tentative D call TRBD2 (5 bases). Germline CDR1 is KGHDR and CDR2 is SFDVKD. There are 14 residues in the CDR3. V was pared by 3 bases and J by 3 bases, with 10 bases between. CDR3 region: CATSDRGREETQYF. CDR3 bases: TGTGCCACCAGTGATCGGGGTAGGGAAGAGACCCAGTACTTC.

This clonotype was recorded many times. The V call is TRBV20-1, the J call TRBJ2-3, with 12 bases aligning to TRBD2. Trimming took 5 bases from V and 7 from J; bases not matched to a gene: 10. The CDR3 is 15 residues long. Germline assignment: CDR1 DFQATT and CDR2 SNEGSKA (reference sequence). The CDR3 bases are TGCAGTGCTGCCCGACTAGCGGGAGTGCGGTATACGCAGTATTTT. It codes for CSAARLAGVRYTQYF.

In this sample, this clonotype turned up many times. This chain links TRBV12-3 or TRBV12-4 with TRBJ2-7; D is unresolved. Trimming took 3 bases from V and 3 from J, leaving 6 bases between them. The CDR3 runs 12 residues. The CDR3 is CASSLEYYEQYF. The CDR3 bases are TGTGCCAGCAGTTTGGAGTACTACGAGCAGTACTTC.

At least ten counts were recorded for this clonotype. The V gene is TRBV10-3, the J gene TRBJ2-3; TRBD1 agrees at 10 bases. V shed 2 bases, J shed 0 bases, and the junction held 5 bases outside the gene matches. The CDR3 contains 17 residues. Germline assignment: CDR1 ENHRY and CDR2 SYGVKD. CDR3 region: CAISENRQGASTDTQYF. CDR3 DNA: TGTGCCATCAGTGAGAATCGACAGGGGGCTAGCACAGATACGCAGTATTTT.

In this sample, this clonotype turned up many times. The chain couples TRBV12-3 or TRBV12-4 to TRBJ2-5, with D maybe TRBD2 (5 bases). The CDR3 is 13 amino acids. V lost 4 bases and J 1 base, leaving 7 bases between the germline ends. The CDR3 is CASSSAAQETQYF. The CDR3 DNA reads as TGTGCCAGCAGTTCAGCGGCCCAAGAGACCCAGTACTTC.

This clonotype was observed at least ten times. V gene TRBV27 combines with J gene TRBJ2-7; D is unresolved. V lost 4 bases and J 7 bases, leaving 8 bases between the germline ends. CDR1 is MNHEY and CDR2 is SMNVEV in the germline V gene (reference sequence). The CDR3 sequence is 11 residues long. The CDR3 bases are TGTGCCAGCAGTTCCACCGAGGAGCAGTACTTC. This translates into CASSSTEEQYF.

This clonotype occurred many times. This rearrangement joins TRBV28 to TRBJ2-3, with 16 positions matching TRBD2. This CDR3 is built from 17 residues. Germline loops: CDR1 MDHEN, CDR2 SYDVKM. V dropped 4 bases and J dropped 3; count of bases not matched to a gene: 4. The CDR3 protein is CASSSGLAGGPTDTQYF. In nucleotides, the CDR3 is TGTGCCAGCAGTTCGGGACTAGCGGGAGGGCCGACAGATACGCAGTATTTT.